This TCR beta chain came from a study of PD-1 blockade in classical Hodgkin lymphoma. The study's findings and limits: Newly diagnosed patients were reported to start with lower TCR diversity than healthy donors. Baseline diversity was lower in partial responders and progressors than complete responders. Nivolumab initiated under 1 year post-ASCT led to patient exclusion.

The assay was immunoSEQ multiplex PCR, and TCRdb's table has in-frame clones only and misses some. The sample records roughly 14,000 clones, roughly 86% being singletons. Each of the patients experienced relapse following autologous stem cell transplantation, and their brentuximab vedotin exposure differed. Germline V gives CDR1 MNHEY, CDR2 SVGAGI. V lost 8 bases to trimming and J lost 1 base, with 11 bases between them. The CDR3 is made up of 13 amino acids. As to this clone: No antigen is known for it.

This receptor was obtained from a human donor with classical Hodgkin lymphoma. The source was peripheral blood mononuclear cells (PBMCs), collected at baseline. V usage is TRBV6-5 and J usage is TRBJ1-1; maybe TRBD1 (5 bases). The CDR3 DNA reads as TGTGCCAGCCGAAATACAGGGAACACTGAAGCTTTCTTT. It specifies CASRNTGNTEAFF.